Reported below is one TCR beta chain. These data originate in a study of blood T cell repertoires in COVID-19. The repertoire was sequenced with immunoSEQ multiplex PCR; TCRdb's copy has only in-frame clones and lacks some. The sample records hundreds of thousands of clones, approximately 80% being singletons. Germline V gives CDR1 SEHNR, CDR2 FQNEAQ (reference sequence). Trimming cost V 5 bases and J 8 bases; bases outside gene matches: 10. The CDR3 is 15 amino acids. This chain connects TRBV7-9 to TRBJ2-1; 9 nucleotides align to TRBD2. The sequenced sample was PBMCs or T cells enriched from blood (not recorded which). The clonotype comes from a man under 40 with acute COVID-19. The CDR3, as DNA: TGTGCCAGCAGCGCCAGCGGGGGGTCCTCCGATGAGCAGTTCTTC. It codes for CASSASGGSSDEQFF.